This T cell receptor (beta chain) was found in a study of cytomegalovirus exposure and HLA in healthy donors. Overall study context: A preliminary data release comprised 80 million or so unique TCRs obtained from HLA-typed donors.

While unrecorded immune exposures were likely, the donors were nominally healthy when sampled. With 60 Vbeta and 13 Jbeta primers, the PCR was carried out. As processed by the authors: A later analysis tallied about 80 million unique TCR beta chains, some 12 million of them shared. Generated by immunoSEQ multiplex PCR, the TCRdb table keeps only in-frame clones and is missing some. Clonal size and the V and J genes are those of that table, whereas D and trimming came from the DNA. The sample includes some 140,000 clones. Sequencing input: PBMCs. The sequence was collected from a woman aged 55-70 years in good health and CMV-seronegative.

The CDR3 bases are TGTGCCAGCAGTCCACCGGACAGGGTGGGCACTGAAGCTTTCTTT. Translating it yields CASSPPDRVGTEAFF. The rearrangement uses TRBV28 and TRBJ1-1; 8 nucleotides match TRBD1. V trimming: 5 bases; J trimming: 4 bases; junction bases outside the gene matches: 9. This CDR3 comprises 15 residues. The germline V gene encodes CDR1 MDHEN and CDR2 SYDVKM.